These 5 T cell receptor beta chains were all obtained from the same sample, sequenced in a study of tumor-infiltrating lymphocytes in oesophageal squamous cell carcinoma. A single record per CDR3 protein comes from TCRdb applying MiXCR to the PCR reads. The sample contains 3,500 or so distinct CDR3 sequences, over 15% of which appear only once. Material: esophageal tumor tissue. All receptors come from a male donor with esophageal squamous cell carcinoma.

This clonotype was detected ten times or more. The gene calls are TRBV7-9 and TRBJ2-2; unclear D gene. CDR3 length equals 15 residues. Germline CDR1 reads SEHNR; CDR2 reads FQNEAQ (reference sequence). Deletions cut 3 bases from V and 4 bases from J, with 12 bases between. Here the CDR3 reads CASSFSRVGTGELFF. As DNA, the CDR3 is TGTGCCAGCAGCTTCTCACGGGTGGGCACCGGGGAGCTGTTTTTT.

This clonotype has ten or more counts. The chain recombines TRBV10-2 with TRBJ2-1, with 10 bases matching TRBD2. Germline V lookup: CDR1 WSHSY, CDR2 SAAADI. This CDR3 has 15 amino acids. Trimming removed 3 bases from V and 7 bases from J; junction bases left unmatched: 6. CDR3: CASSDGSGGRNEQFF. CDR3 coding DNA: TGCGCCAGCAGTGATGGTAGCGGGGGGAGGAATGAGCAGTTCTTC.

Sample share makes this clonotype large. The chain combines TRBV7-2 with TRBJ2-5, with D uncertain. CDR1 is SGHTA and CDR2 is FQGNSA in the germline V gene. Trimming shortened V by 5 bases and J by 4 bases, and 11 bases separated the two germline ends. This CDR3 is 13 amino acids long. As DNA, the CDR3 is TGTGCCAGCAGCCGTGGAGCGTTAGAGACCCAGTACTTC. Residues: CASSRGALETQYF.

Regarding this clonotype: Lacking the conserved final phenylalanine or tryptophan, this CDR3 likely reflects a read error. The limits of the CDR3 on the DNA are not certain, so only TCRdb's listed CDR3 is given. The chain couples TRBV6-6 to TRBJ2-3; TRBD1 is the table's D call, not checked against the DNA. 20 amino acids form the CDR3, both terminal residues included. CDR1 and CDR2 (germline): MNHNY, SVGAGI (reference sequence). The CDR3: CASTSGTGGTGPYNEQFFGP.

This clonotype was counted ten times or more. This clone may be a read error of a much larger clone one base away. This chain uses TRBV5-6 with TRBJ2-1; 12 bases fit TRBD2. The J call could be wrong; TRBJ2-7 is a better fit for the DNA end. Per the germline V gene, CDR1 is SGHDT and CDR2 is YYEEEE. The CDR3 consists of 20 residues. CDR3 nucleotides: TGTGCCAGCAGCCCACGTTTCCACGTTCCGACTAGCGGGGGCTACAATGAGCAGTACTTC. It encodes CASSPRFHVPTSGGYNEQYF.